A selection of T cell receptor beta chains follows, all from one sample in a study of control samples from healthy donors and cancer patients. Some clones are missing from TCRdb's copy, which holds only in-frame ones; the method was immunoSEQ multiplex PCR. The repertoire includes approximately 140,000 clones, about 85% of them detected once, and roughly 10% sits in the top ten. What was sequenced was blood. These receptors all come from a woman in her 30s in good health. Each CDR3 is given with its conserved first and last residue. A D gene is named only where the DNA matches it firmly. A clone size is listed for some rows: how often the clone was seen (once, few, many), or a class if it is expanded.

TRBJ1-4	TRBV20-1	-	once	TGCAGTGCTAGTCGGGGCCCGAATGAAAAACTGTTTTTT	CSASRGPNEKLFF
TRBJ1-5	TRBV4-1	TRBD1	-	TGCGCCAGCAGCCAGGACAGGTATCAGCCCCAGCATTTT	CASSQDRYQPQHF
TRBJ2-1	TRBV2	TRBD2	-	TGTGCCAGCAGTCCATCTAGCGGGAGCGGTTACAATGAGCAGTTCTTC	CASSPSSGSGYNEQFF
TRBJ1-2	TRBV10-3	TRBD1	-	TGTGCCATCAGTGAAGGGACAGGGGCCCCAAATAGTCGCTACACCTTC	CAISEGTGAPNSRYTF
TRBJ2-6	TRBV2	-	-	TGTGCCAGCTGCCGATCCGGGACAAGGCTCCTGGGCTCTGGGGCCAACGTCCTGACTTTC	CASCRSGTRLLGSGANVLTF
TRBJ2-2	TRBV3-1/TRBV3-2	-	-	TGTGCCAGCAGCCAAGAAAGGGGGGAGCTGTTTTTT	CASSQERGELFF
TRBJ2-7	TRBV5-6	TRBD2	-	TGTGCCAGCAGCGGGGGGGACTCTCGCTACGAGCAGTACTTC	CASSGGDSRYEQYF
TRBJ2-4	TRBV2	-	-	TGTGCCAGCAGGCCCGGGGGGCAGTTTCACATTCAGTACTTC	CASRPGGQFHIQYF
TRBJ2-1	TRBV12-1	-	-	TGTGCCAGCAGCCCATCGTCTGTGGGCGGCAATGAGCAGTTCTTC	CASSPSSVGGNEQFF
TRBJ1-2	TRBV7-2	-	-	TGTGCCAGCAGCTTAGCGGACGGCAGCTACTATGGCTACACCTTC	CASSLADGSYYGYTF
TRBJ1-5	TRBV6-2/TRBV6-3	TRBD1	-	TGTGCCAGCAGTTACGGGGGAGGACAGGGACATCAGCCCCAGCATTTT	CASSYGGGQGHQPQHF
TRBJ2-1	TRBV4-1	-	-	TGCGCCAGCAGCCAAGTAGTAGCGGAGCAGTTCTTC	CASSQVVAEQFF
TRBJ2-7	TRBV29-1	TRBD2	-	TGCAGCGTTGGGACTAGCGGAACATACGAGCAGTACTTC	CSVGTSGTYEQYF
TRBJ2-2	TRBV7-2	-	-	TGTGCCAGCAGCTTAGTGGGTGGGCCCGGGGAGCTGTTTTTT	CASSLVGGPGELFF
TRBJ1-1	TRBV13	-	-	TGTGCCAGCAGCTTAGAGCGGATTGGGAACACTGAAGCTTTCTTT	CASSLERIGNTEAFF
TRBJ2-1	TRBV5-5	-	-	TGTGCCAGCAGCTTGGTCCATAATGAGCAGTTCTTC	CASSLVHNEQFF
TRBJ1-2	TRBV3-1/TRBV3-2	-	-	TGTGCCAGCAGCCAAGGGACTGGAGCTAACTATGGCTACACCTTC	CASSQGTGANYGYTF
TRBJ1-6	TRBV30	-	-	TGTGCCTGGAGTGAGGCAGGGTATAATTCACCCCTCCACTTT	CAWSEAGYNSPLHF
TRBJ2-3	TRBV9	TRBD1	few	TGTGCCAGCAGCCCGGGACAGCCGAGCACAGATACGCAGTATTTT	CASSPGQPSTDTQYF
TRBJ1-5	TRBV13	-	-	TGTGCCAGCAGCTCCCGCAATCAGCCCCAGCATTTT	CASSSRNQPQHF
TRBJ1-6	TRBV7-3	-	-	TGTGCCAGCAGCTTAAGCGAAGGGGCCCTCCACTTT	CASSLSEGALHF
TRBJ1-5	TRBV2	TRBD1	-	TGTGCCAGCCGGGGGGGGGACAGGGTCAATCAGCCCCAGCATTTT	CASRGGDRVNQPQHF
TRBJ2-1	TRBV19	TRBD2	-	TGTGCCAGTAGTTATCCCGGGACTAGCGTTTACAATGAGCAGTTCTTC	CASSYPGTSVYNEQFF
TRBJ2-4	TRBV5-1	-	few	TGCGCCAGCAGGGGTGAGAACATTCAGTACTTC	CASRGENIQYF
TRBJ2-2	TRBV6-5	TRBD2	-	TGTGCCAGCAGTTCCCGGACTAGCGGGAGCCCCGGGGAGCTGTTTTTT	CASSSRTSGSPGELFF
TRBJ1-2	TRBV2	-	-	TGTGCCAGCCGGGGATCTAACTATGGCTACACCTTC	CASRGSNYGYTF
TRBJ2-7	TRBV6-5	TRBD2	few	TGTGCCAGCAGGGGGTCGGGGGGGATCTACGAGCAGTACTTC	CASRGSGGIYEQYF
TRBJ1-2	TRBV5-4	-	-	TGTGCCAGCAGCTTGGACGGACTTAATGGCTATGGCTACACCTTC	CASSLDGLNGYGYTF
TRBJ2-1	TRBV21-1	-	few	TGTGCCAGCAGCAAATCCTTACTAGCGGGAGACAATGAGCAGTTCTTC	CASSKSLLAGDNEQFF
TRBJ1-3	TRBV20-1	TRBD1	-	TGCAGTGCTAGTCCTATCCCGGGACAGAGCTCTGGAAACACCATATATTTT	CSASPIPGQSSGNTIYF
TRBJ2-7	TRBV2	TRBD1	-	TGTGCCAGCTCCCCCACCGGGACAGGCCTTTACGAGCAGTACTTC	CASSPTGTGLYEQYF
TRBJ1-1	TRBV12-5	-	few	TGTGCTAGTGGTTTGGTATCAGGCACTGAAGCTTTCTTT	CASGLVSGTEAFF
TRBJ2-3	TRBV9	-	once	TGTGCCAGCAGCGGCGGGACCATATCTGGAGATACGCAGTATTTT	CASSGGTISGDTQYF
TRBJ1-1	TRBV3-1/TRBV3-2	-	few	TGTGCCAGCAGCCACGGGTACACTGAAGCTTTCTTT	CASSHGYTEAFF
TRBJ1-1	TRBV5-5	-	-	TGTGCCAGCAGCTTCAGCCGAGGGAACACTGAAGCTTTCTTT	CASSFSRGNTEAFF
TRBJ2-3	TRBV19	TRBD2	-	TGTGCCAGTAGGATAGCGGGCCCCACAGATACGCAGTATTTT	CASRIAGPTDTQYF
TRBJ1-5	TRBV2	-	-	TGTGCCAGCAGTGACCCAGGTTTCAATCAGCCCCAGCATTTT	CASSDPGFNQPQHF
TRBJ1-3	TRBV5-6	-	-	TGTGCCAGCAGCTTGCGACAAGACACCATATATTTT	CASSLRQDTIYF
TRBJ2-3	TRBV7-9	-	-	TGTGCCAGCAGCTCAGCCGGTCAAATACGGGTAGATACGCAGTATTTT	CASSSAGQIRVDTQYF
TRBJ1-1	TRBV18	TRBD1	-	TGTGCCAGCTCCCTACGAACAGGGGACACTGAAGCTTTCTTT	CASSLRTGDTEAFF
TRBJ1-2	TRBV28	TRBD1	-	TGTGCCAGCACCTCGGACAGGGGGAGAGGCTACACCTTC	CASTSDRGRGYTF
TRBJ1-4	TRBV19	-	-	TGTGCCAGTAGCGGGGGCACGGCTAATGAAAAACTGTTTTTT	CASSGGTANEKLFF
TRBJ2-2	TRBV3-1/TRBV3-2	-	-	TGTGCCAGCAGCCAAGATTTTAGTTACACCGGGGAGCTGTTTTTT	CASSQDFSYTGELFF
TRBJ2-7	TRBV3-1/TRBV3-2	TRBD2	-	TGTGCCAGCAGCCCCCCGGGAGGGGTCTACGAGCAGTACTTC	CASSPPGGVYEQYF
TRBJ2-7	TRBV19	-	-	TGTGCCAGTAGTATAGATTTCGGGAGCTACGAGCAGTACTTC	CASSIDFGSYEQYF
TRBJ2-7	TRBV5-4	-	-	TGTGCCAGCAGCTCGGGACTCGACTCCTACGAGCAGTACTTC	CASSSGLDSYEQYF